Sequencing of this T cell receptor beta chain was carried out in a study of molecular identifiers for immune sequencing clone quantification. Notes on the study in general: Spiked Jurkat TCR RNA equivalent to one cell reportedly surfaced among approximately 990,000 naive cells.

A word on this clonotype: Its antigen is as yet unknown. This sequence may be a read error, since a much larger clone differs from it by one base.

The CDR3 consists of 16 residues. The germline V gene encodes CDR1 SGHVS and CDR2 FNYEAQ. Trimming removed 4 bases from V and 6 bases from J, with 18 bases in between. Libraries used roughly 18,000 to 1,000,000 sorted naive CD8 T cells and 10%, 30% or 50% RNA input. Naive CD8 T cells were picked out by sorting for CD8+CD4-CCR7+CD45RA+. Both previously described methods and listed TCR primers were employed to make bulk TCR libraries. One entry per CDR3 protein results from TCRdb running MiXCR on the PCR reads. The repertoire includes some 650,000 distinct CDR3 sequences, about 20% of them detected once, and 0.85% sits in the top ten.

Sequencing input: naive CD8+ T cells from blood, with Jurkat cell RNA spiked in. Subset defined: FACS-sorted CD8+CD4-CCR7+CD45RA+ naive T cells. The clonotype comes from a human donor in good health. Some libraries in this study had Jurkat cell RNA spiked in. This chain links TRBV7-6 with TRBJ2-2; tentative D call: TRBD1 (5 bases). The CDR3 DNA is TGTGCCAGCAGCTCGTCAACCCCCAGGGTACCCGGGGAGCTGTTTTTT. Protein product: CASSSSTPRVPGELFF.